The 22 T cell receptor beta chains given below trace back to one sample, sequenced in a study of vaccination and CD4 T cells after COVID-19. Treatment in this sample: approximately 9-day PBMC culture with coronavirus spike peptide pools or control peptides (ViraFEST assay). Cultured CD4+ T cell DNA was sequenced using the Oncomine TCR Beta short-read assay. One entry per CDR3 protein, called by TCRdb with MiXCR from the PCR reads. The sample records 15,000 or so distinct CDR3 sequences, approximately 54% being singletons. No antigen has been assigned to these receptors. The sequenced material came from CD4+ T cells from blood, cultured in vitro. The source is a human donor who had recovered from COVID-19.

This chain links TRBV4-3 with TRBJ2-5; TRBD1 agrees at 8 bases. The CDR3 extends over 15 amino acids. CDR1 and CDR2 (germline): LGHNA, YSLEER. V was clipped by 1 base and J by 0 bases; unmatched bases: 1. This chain's CDR3 is CASSQGQGYQETQYF. The DNA for the CDR3 is TGCGCCAGCAGCCAAGGACAGGGGTACCAAGAGACCCAGTACTTC.

The chain links TRBV2 to TRBJ2-3; weak D call: TRBD2 (5 bases). CDR1 and CDR2 from the germline V gene are SNHLY and FYNNEI. V lost 7 bases and J 2 bases, leaving 10 bases between the germline ends. This CDR3 has 13 amino acids. The CDR3 spells CASNPSFTDTQYF. The DNA of the CDR3 is TGTGCCAGCAATCCTAGCTTCACAGATACGCAGTATTTT.

The rearrangement links TRBV11-3 to TRBJ2-1, with 8 bases lining up with TRBD2. This CDR3 spans 14 amino acids. Germline CDR1 SGHNT, CDR2 YENEEA. V shed 5 bases and J 8 bases; nucleotides not matched to a gene: 8. The CDR3: CASSTERERDEQFF. The CDR3 nucleotides read TGTGCCAGCAGCACAGAGCGGGAGAGGGATGAGCAGTTCTTC.

The CDR3 region is CASSFDGSYNSPLHF. CDR3 nucleotides: TGCGCCAGCAGCTTCGACGGGTCCTATAATTCACCCCTCCACTTT. The chain links TRBV5-1 to TRBJ1-6, with D unclear. The CDR3 is 15 amino acids. CDR1 is SGHRS and CDR2 is YFSETQ in the germline V gene. Trimming pared 2 bases from V and 1 base from J, leaving 7 bases between.

This clonotype was recorded once. The genes are TRBV7-6 and TRBJ2-5; no clear D gene. This CDR3 is built from 12 residues. CDR1 is SGHVS, CDR2 FNYEAQ, per germline. V lost 1 base and J 1 base, leaving 1 base between the germline ends. CDR3 region: CASSLGQETQYF. For the CDR3, the DNA is TGTGCCAGCAGCTTAGGCCAAGAGACCCAGTACTTC.

The chain uses TRBV7-2 and TRBJ2-5; no clear D gene. V dropped 5 bases and J dropped 5 bases, with 12 bases sitting between them. CDR3 length: 13 residues. The germline V gene encodes CDR1 SGHTA and CDR2 FQGNSA. The CDR3 region is CASSLGPSETQYF. CDR3 in DNA: TGTGCCAGCAGCCTTGGACCTTCGGAGACCCAGTACTTC.

The V call is TRBV2, the J call TRBJ1-3, with 7 nucleotides matching TRBD1. The CDR3 is 14 amino acids. Per the germline V gene, CDR1 is SNHLY and CDR2 is FYNNEI. V was clipped by 6 bases and J by 2 bases; unmatched bases: 4. CDR3 sequence reads: CASSEQGAGNTIYF. The CDR3 DNA reads as TGTGCCAGCAGCGAGCAGGGGGCTGGAAACACCATATATTTT.

The chain recombines TRBV29-1 with TRBJ2-3; D is unresolved. Trimming stripped 3 bases from V and 0 bases from J, with 4 bases between. Germline-derived CDR1 and CDR2 are SQVTM and ANQGSEA. The CDR3 has 12 residues. CDR3 in DNA: TGCAGCGTTGAGACAAGCACAGATACGCAGTATTTT. Protein product: CSVETSTDTQYF.

This clonotype occurred a few times. The chain has TRBV7-9 and TRBJ1-2, with a possible D match to TRBD1 (5 bases). The CDR3 length is 16 residues. Germline values: CDR1 SEHNR, CDR2 FQNEAQ (reference sequence). The V gene lost 1 base and the J gene lost 6 bases, with 18 bases spanning the gap. The CDR3 region is CASSLGVFEGKNGYTF. The CDR3 coding sequence is TGTGCCAGCAGCTTAGGGGTTTTCGAGGGGAAGAATGGCTACACCTTC.

This clonotype was detected once. The chain uses TRBV7-2 and TRBJ1-2; D may be TRBD1 (5 bases). The V gene's germline CDR1 is SGHTA and CDR2 FQGNSA. V lost 7 bases and J lost 2, with 14 bases in between. CDR3 length equals 14 residues. The CDR3 DNA is TGTGCCAGCAATCCTGGGGCGTGGAACTATGGCTACACCTTC. Encoded protein: CASNPGAWNYGYTF.

V gene TRBV12-3 or TRBV12-4 combines with J gene TRBJ2-3; TRBD2 aligns across 9 bases. The V gene end was trimmed by 2 bases and the J gene end by 1 base; junction bases not matched to a gene: 1. The length of the CDR3 is 15 residues. The CDR3 region is CASSLKRGGTDTQYF. The CDR3 bases are TGTGCCAGCAGTTTAAAGCGGGGGGGCACAGATACGCAGTATTTT.

This chain connects TRBV27 to TRBJ2-5, with a tentative D call TRBD1 (6 bases). Germline CDR1 is MNHEY and CDR2 is SMNVEV (reference sequence). The V gene lost 6 bases and the J gene lost 4 bases, with 12 bases spanning the gap. This CDR3 is 13 amino acids long. CDR3 coding DNA: TGTGCCAGCAGCCCCCGGGACACAGAGACCCAGTACTTC. Protein product: CASSPRDTETQYF.

The chain employs TRBV2 and TRBJ2-7; TRBD1 aligns across 9 bases. V lost 5 bases to trimming and J lost 4 bases; unmatched junction nucleotides: 6. Germline CDR1 SNHLY, CDR2 FYNNEI. This CDR3 contains 14 residues. The CDR3 sequence is CASSRGTGLYEQYF. As DNA, the CDR3 is TGTGCCAGCAGTCGCGGGACAGGGCTATACGAGCAGTACTTC.

V usage is TRBV20-1 and J usage is TRBJ2-5; 8 nucleotides line up with TRBD2. CDR1 and CDR2 from the germline V gene are DFQATT and SNEGSKA (reference sequence). V lost 6 bases and J lost 0; bases outside the gene matches: 15. The CDR3 is 17 amino acids. The CDR3 loop reads CSAITTWIAGYQETQYF. For the CDR3, the DNA is TGCAGTGCCATTACCACTTGGATAGCGGGGTACCAAGAGACCCAGTACTTC.

The rearrangement joins TRBV21-1 to TRBJ2-2. TRBV21-1 is flagged as a pseudogene. The CDR3 has 15 amino acids. This chain's CDR3 is CASSKCLPRGGELFF. In nucleotides, the CDR3 is TGTGCCAGCAGCAAATGCCTTCCCAGAGGCGGGGAGCTGTTTTTT.

This clonotype was counted a few times. The chain joins TRBV5-1 to TRBJ1-5; 10 nucleotides align to TRBD1. The CDR3 contains 16 residues. After removal of 0 bases from V and 8 bases from J, the junction contained 8 bases not matched to a gene. The V gene's germline CDR1 is SGHRS and CDR2 YFSETQ. CDR3 sequence: CASSLGLTGGEEPQHF. The CDR3 DNA reads as TGCGCCAGCAGCTTGGGTCTGACAGGGGGCGAGGAGCCCCAGCATTTT.

This clonotype was seen more than once but under ten times. This rearrangement joins TRBV2 to TRBJ1-2, with 8 bases lining up with TRBD1. V shed 7 bases, J shed 2 bases, and the junction held 3 bases outside the gene matches. The CDR3 is 13 residues long. Per the germline V gene, CDR1 is SNHLY and CDR2 is FYNNEI. The CDR3 is CASMGTGNYGYTF. CDR3 coding DNA: TGTGCCAGCATGGGGACAGGAAACTATGGCTACACCTTC.

This clonotype came up a few times. The gene calls are TRBV20-1 and TRBJ1-2; D is possibly TRBD1 (6 bases). Germline loops: CDR1 DFQATT, CDR2 SNEGSKA (reference sequence). The CDR3 loop spans 14 amino acids. Trimming took off 0 bases at V and 2 bases at J, with 10 bases between the two ends. In nucleotides, the CDR3 is TGCAGTGCTAGAGATGGCAGGGGAAACTATGGCTACACCTTC. Encoded protein: CSARDGRGNYGYTF.

The chain couples TRBV10-3 to TRBJ2-7; unclear D gene. The CDR3 is made up of 12 amino acids. Germline CDR1 is ENHRY and CDR2 is SYGVKD. V was trimmed by 5 bases and J by 6 bases, leaving 11 bases between them. The CDR3 DNA sequence: TGTGCCATCAGTTCATTGGTCGGCGAGCAGTACTTC. This sequence encodes CAISSLVGEQYF.

This chain uses TRBV6-1 with TRBJ1-3; D unresolved. V was pared by 5 bases and J by 1 base, with 12 bases between. Germline CDR1 MNHNS, CDR2 SASEGT. This CDR3 has 15 amino acids. This chain's CDR3 is CASSPPAGSGNTIYF. CDR3 nucleotide sequence: TGTGCCAGCAGTCCCCCCGCTGGGTCTGGAAACACCATATATTTT.

The chain has TRBV7-9 and TRBJ2-1; 10 nucleotides match TRBD2. This CDR3 region has 14 residues. V shed 2 bases and J 9 bases; nucleotides not matched to a gene: 4. Germline CDR1 reads SEHNR; CDR2 reads FQNEAQ (reference sequence). For the CDR3, the DNA is TGTGCCAGCAGCTTAATAGCGGGAGGTCGTGAGCAGTTCTTC. It codes for CASSLIAGGREQFF.

This clonotype has just a few counts. J is TRBJ1-2 and V is TRBV19, with TRBD1 as a possible D gene (5 bases). This CDR3 spans 13 amino acids. Trimming shortened V by 3 bases and J by 5 bases, and 10 bases separated the two germline ends. Per the germline V gene, CDR1 is LNHDA and CDR2 is SQIVND (reference sequence). CDR3 bases: TGTGCCAGTAGTATCGACAGATCTTATGGCTACACCTTC. It translates to CASSIDRSYGYTF.